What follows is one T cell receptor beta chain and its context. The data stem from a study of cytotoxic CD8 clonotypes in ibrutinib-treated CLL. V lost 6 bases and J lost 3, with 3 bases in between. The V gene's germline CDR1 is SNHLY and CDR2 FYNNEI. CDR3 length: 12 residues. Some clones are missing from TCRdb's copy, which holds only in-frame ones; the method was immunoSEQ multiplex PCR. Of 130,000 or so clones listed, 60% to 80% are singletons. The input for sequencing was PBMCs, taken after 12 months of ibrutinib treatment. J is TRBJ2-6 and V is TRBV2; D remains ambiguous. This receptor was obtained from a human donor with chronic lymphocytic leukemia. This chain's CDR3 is CASRGGANVLTF. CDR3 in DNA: TGTGCCAGCAGAGGTGGGGCCAACGTCCTGACTTTC.